This is a list of T cell receptor beta chains from one sample in a study of OX40 agonist ivuxolimab in advanced cancers. Assay used: immunoSEQ multiplex PCR; TCRdb lists only in-frame clones, some missing. The sample lists approximately 82,000 clones, just under 85% seen once, with approximately 25% in the top ten. Sample: CD4+ or CD8+ T cells sorted from blood, taken in a trial of the OX40 agonist ivuxolimab. The receptor source for this set is an adult with an advanced solid tumor such as melanoma, head and neck, liver or kidney cancer. The CDR3 runs from the conserved cysteine through the conserved F or W. Fields, in order: D gene, V gene, clone size, J gene, CDR3 protein, CDR3 DNA. The D gene is left open where the match is weak. Clone size, where shown, is once, few, many, or a class for clones that have expanded.

D gene: NA; V gene: TRBV18; clone size: NA; J gene: TRBJ2-5; CDR3 protein: CASSPLRDIQETQYF; CDR3 DNA: TGTGCCAGCTCACCACTCCGGGACATCCAAGAGACCCAGTACTTC
D gene: NA; V gene: TRBV19; clone size: NA; J gene: TRBJ2-5; CDR3 protein: CASSIMHPGTQYF; CDR3 DNA: TGTGCCAGTAGTATTATGCACCCGGGGACCCAGTACTTC
D gene: NA; V gene: TRBV2; clone size: NA; J gene: TRBJ2-5; CDR3 protein: CASTAQETQYF; CDR3 DNA: TGTGCCAGTACGGCCCAAGAGACCCAGTACTTC
D gene: TRBD2; V gene: TRBV7-2; clone size: NA; J gene: TRBJ2-7; CDR3 protein: CASSSYGTSSFYEQYF; CDR3 DNA: TGTGCCAGCAGCTCCTATGGGACTAGCTCTTTTTACGAGCAGTACTTC
D gene: TRBD1; V gene: TRBV7-9; clone size: NA; J gene: TRBJ1-1; CDR3 protein: CASSLRGQVNTEAFF; CDR3 DNA: TGTGCCAGCAGCTTACGGGGACAGGTGAACACTGAAGCTTTCTTT
D gene: NA; V gene: TRBV6-5; clone size: NA; J gene: TRBJ1-2; CDR3 protein: CASKLGGYGYTF; CDR3 DNA: TGTGCCAGCAAATTGGGGGGCTATGGCTACACCTTC
D gene: NA; V gene: TRBV29-1; clone size: NA; J gene: TRBJ1-1; CDR3 protein: CSVVYGGNTEAFF; CDR3 DNA: TGCAGCGTTGTTTATGGGGGGAACACTGAAGCTTTCTTT
D gene: NA; V gene: TRBV5-1; clone size: NA; J gene: TRBJ1-1; CDR3 protein: CASSLTGWGNTEAFF; CDR3 DNA: TGCGCCAGCAGCTTGACAGGGTGGGGGAACACTGAAGCTTTCTTT
D gene: NA; V gene: TRBV28; clone size: NA; J gene: TRBJ2-4; CDR3 protein: CASSSRAWRDIQYF; CDR3 DNA: TGTGCCAGCAGTTCCCGGGCCTGGAGGGACATTCAGTACTTC
D gene: NA; V gene: TRBV10-3; clone size: few; J gene: TRBJ2-7; CDR3 protein: CAISESRGTGSQAAYEQYF; CDR3 DNA: TGTGCCATCAGTGAGTCGCGGGGGACAGGATCCCAAGCCGCCTACGAGCAGTACTTC
D gene: TRBD1; V gene: TRBV7-7; clone size: NA; J gene: TRBJ2-2; CDR3 protein: CASSFGAGGLGELFF; CDR3 DNA: TGTGCCAGCAGCTTCGGGGCAGGGGGCCTCGGGGAGCTGTTTTTT
D gene: NA; V gene: TRBV5-1; clone size: NA; J gene: TRBJ2-4; CDR3 protein: CASSRGETKNIQYF; CDR3 DNA: TGCGCCAGCAGCCGAGGGGAAACCAAAAACATTCAGTACTTC
D gene: NA; V gene: TRBV14; clone size: NA; J gene: TRBJ1-5; CDR3 protein: CASSHADCQPQHF; CDR3 DNA: TGTGCCAGCAGCCATGCCGATTGCCAGCCCCAGCATTTT
D gene: NA; V gene: TRBV21-1; clone size: NA; J gene: TRBJ2-3; CDR3 protein: CASSKPEERGGHADTQYF; CDR3 DNA: TGTGCCAGCAGCAAACCCGAAGAGCGGGGGGGCCACGCAGATACGCAGTATTTT
D gene: NA; V gene: TRBV5-8; clone size: few; J gene: TRBJ2-3; CDR3 protein: CAKLGFVGDTQYF; CDR3 DNA: TGTGCCAAGCTCGGTTTTGTTGGGGATACGCAGTATTTT
D gene: NA; V gene: TRBV4-1; clone size: NA; J gene: TRBJ1-5; CDR3 protein: CASSQELGTPQHF; CDR3 DNA: TGCGCCAGCAGCCAAGAGTTGGGTACGCCCCAGCATTTT
D gene: NA; V gene: TRBV6-1; clone size: NA; J gene: TRBJ1-1; CDR3 protein: CASSEDYVGGAFF; CDR3 DNA: TGTGCCAGCAGTGAAGACTACGTAGGGGGAGCTTTCTTT
D gene: TRBD2; V gene: TRBV12-5; clone size: NA; J gene: TRBJ2-1; CDR3 protein: CASAPLGTNMAGDEQFF; CDR3 DNA: TGTGCTAGTGCCCCTCTCGGGACTAATATGGCTGGGGATGAGCAGTTCTTC
D gene: NA; V gene: TRBV4-3; clone size: NA; J gene: TRBJ1-2; CDR3 protein: CASSQDRTTGPNF; CDR3 DNA: TGCGCCAGCAGCCAAGATCGGACAACGGGTCCCAACTTC
D gene: NA; V gene: TRBV2; clone size: NA; J gene: TRBJ1-5; CDR3 protein: CASSSEGFGGNQPQHF; CDR3 DNA: TGTGCCAGCAGCTCAGAGGGGTTCGGGGGCAATCAGCCCCAGCATTTT
D gene: TRBD1; V gene: TRBV28; clone size: NA; J gene: TRBJ2-7; CDR3 protein: CASSFTGGPTYEQYF; CDR3 DNA: TGTGCCAGCAGTTTCACAGGGGGCCCAACCTACGAGCAGTACTTC
D gene: NA; V gene: TRBV7-9; clone size: NA; J gene: TRBJ2-5; CDR3 protein: CASSLGVGRQGETQYF; CDR3 DNA: TGTGCCAGCAGCTTAGGGGTAGGGAGGCAGGGAGAGACCCAGTACTTC
D gene: NA; V gene: TRBV11-2; clone size: NA; J gene: TRBJ1-2; CDR3 protein: CASSLARFYGYTF; CDR3 DNA: TGTGCCAGCAGCTTAGCACGGTTCTATGGCTACACCTTC
D gene: TRBD2; V gene: TRBV11-2; clone size: few; J gene: TRBJ2-3; CDR3 protein: CASSTRGPTSGVTDTQYF; CDR3 DNA: TGTGCCAGCAGCACCAGGGGGCCGACTAGCGGGGTCACAGATACGCAGTATTTT
D gene: TRBD1; V gene: TRBV18; clone size: few; J gene: TRBJ2-2; CDR3 protein: CASSPRQGAKTGELFF; CDR3 DNA: TGTGCCAGCTCACCAAGACAGGGGGCTAAGACCGGGGAGCTGTTTTTT